The 15 T cell receptor beta chains below all came from one sample that was sequenced in a study of neoadjuvant anti-PD-1 for oral cavity cancer (TCRdb year 2021). The sample's time point label is to be understood as: after neoadjuvant nivolumab, at surgical resection. Library preparation used the immunoSEQ multiplex PCR assay. Drawn from immuneACCESS, this table holds only the in-frame rearrangements with V and J called that TCRdb kept. Clones are partly lost; checked studies trace under half to an unresolved V gene and leave the rest unexplained. This sample gives over 14,000 clones in total; 74% of them show up just once. The top ten hold roughly 2.9% of the sample. The source material was PBMCs, sampled after nivolumab (anti-PD-1) treatment. The receptors were gathered from a person aged 35-79 years with oral cavity squamous cell carcinoma.

This clone came up once. This chain connects TRBV5-1 to TRBJ2-7; the D is unclear. The V and J ends lost 1 base and 5 bases respectively, with 7 bases between them. CDR1 and CDR2 (germline): SGHRS, YFSETQ. The length of the CDR3 is 12 residues. CDR3 amino acids: CASSLTLHEQYF. CDR3 sequence (DNA): TGCGCCAGCAGCTTGACTCTTCACGAGCAGTACTTC.

The chain links TRBV4-2 to TRBJ2-7; no clear D gene. V was trimmed by 5 bases and J by 4 bases, leaving 6 bases between them. This CDR3 comprises 11 residues. Germline CDR1 reads LGHNA; CDR2 reads YNFKEQ. CDR3 nucleotide sequence: TGTGCCAGCAGCAACCTTTACGAGCAGTACTTC. This encodes CASSNLYEQYF.

The genes are TRBV2 and TRBJ2-1; the D call may be TRBD1 or TRBD2 (5 bases each). V dropped 7 bases and J dropped 0 bases, with 10 bases sitting between them. Looked up from germline, CDR1 is SNHLY and CDR2 is FYNNEI. CDR3 length: 14 amino acids. CDR3 amino acids: CASTGGSSYNEQFF. CDR3 sequence (DNA): TGTGCCAGCACTGGGGGTAGCTCCTACAATGAGCAGTTCTTC. Looking up the rest from reference TRBV2 and TRBJ2-1 gives the full variable domain: EPEVTQTPSHQVTQMGQEVILRCVPISNHLYFYWYRQILGQKVEFLVSFYNNEISEKSEIFDDQFSVERPDGSNFTLKIRSTKLEDSAMYFCASTGGSSYNEQFFGPGTRLTVL.

The CDR3 protein is CAGTRGTTDTQYF. In nucleotides, the CDR3 is TGTGCCGGCACGCGGGGCACCACAGATACGCAGTATTTT. V gene TRBV2 combines with J gene TRBJ2-3; weak D call: TRBD2 (6 bases). Germline assignment: CDR1 SNHLY and CDR2 FYNNEI. The CDR3 extends over 13 amino acids. V was trimmed by 11 bases and J by 2 bases, leaving 14 bases between them. Full variable domain (rest looked up from reference TRBV2 and TRBJ2-3): EPEVTQTPSHQVTQMGQEVILRCVPISNHLYFYWYRQILGQKVEFLVSFYNNEISEKSEIFDDQFSVERPDGSNFTLKIRSTKLEDSAMYFCAGTRGTTDTQYFGPGTRLTVL.

The genes are TRBV28 and TRBJ2-3; 8 bases are shared with TRBD2. This CDR3 is 14 amino acids long. Looked up from germline, CDR1 is MDHEN and CDR2 is SYDVKM. J lost 6 bases, V lost 5 bases, and 7 bases had no gene match. The CDR3 loop is CASSDGTRSDTQYF. The CDR3 bases are TGTGCCAGCAGTGACGGGACTAGGTCTGATACGCAGTATTTT.

The chain carries TRBV27 and TRBJ2-2; the match to TRBD2 covers 9 bases. V was pared by 4 bases and J by 3 bases, with 3 bases of the junction left unmatched. This CDR3 region has 15 residues. CDR1 is MNHEY, CDR2 SMNVEV, per germline (reference sequence). The CDR3 reads CASSYAGGDTGELFF. CDR3 DNA sequence: TGTGCCAGCAGTTATGCGGGAGGGGACACCGGGGAGCTGTTTTTT.

This chain links TRBV5-4 with TRBJ2-5; 9 bases are a match to TRBD2. V shed 0 bases, J shed 4 bases, and the junction held 1 base outside the gene matches. This CDR3 is 14 amino acids long. Germline V gene lookup returns CDR1 SGHNT and CDR2 YYREEE (reference sequence). In nucleotides, the CDR3 is TGTGCCAGCAGCTTGGAACTAGCGGGAGAGACCCAGTACTTC. Its translation: CASSLELAGETQYF.

This clone was seen more than once but under ten times. The genes are TRBV5-6 and TRBJ1-4, with D perhaps matching TRBD1 (6 bases). Germline V gene lookup returns CDR1 SGHDT and CDR2 YYEEEE. V was cut by 3 bases and J by 7 bases, with 13 bases left in between. This CDR3 comprises 14 residues. The CDR3 nucleotides read TGTGCCAGCAGCTCCGGACAGATCGGTGAAAAACTGTTTTTT. It translates to CASSSGQIGEKLFF.

The rearrangement uses TRBV5-1 and TRBJ2-1; D tentatively reads TRBD1 or TRBD2 (6 bases each). The CDR3 spans 16 residues. The V gene lost 0 bases and the J gene lost 5 bases, with 15 bases spanning the gap. The V gene's germline CDR1 is SGHRS and CDR2 YFSETQ. DNA of the CDR3: TGCGCCAGCAGCTTGGGATGGCCAGGGGAGGACAATGAGCAGTTCTTC. This encodes CASSLGWPGEDNEQFF.

The CDR3 nucleotides read TGCGCCAGCAATCCGGGAGGCTCAGATACGCAGTATTTT. It is translated as CASNPGGSDTQYF. This chain joins TRBV10-1 and TRBJ2-3; 7 nucleotides match TRBD2. V shed 7 bases, J shed 4 bases, and the junction held 5 bases outside the gene matches. CDR3 length: 13 amino acids. Germline V gene sequence: CDR1 WNHNN, CDR2 SYGVQD (reference sequence).

The V call is TRBV4-1, the J call TRBJ1-2; D is perhaps TRBD1 (6 bases). Trimming pared 3 bases from V and 3 bases from J, leaving 14 bases between. The CDR3 extends over 15 amino acids. The V gene's germline CDR1 is MGHRA and CDR2 YSYEKL. Written as DNA, the CDR3 is TGCGCCAGCAGCCAGGCGCTGACAGGAGACTATGGCTACACCTTC. The encoded protein is CASSQALTGDYGYTF.

Regarding this clone: At one end the junction does not follow the germline gene, possibly because of a read error. The V call is TRBV7-7, the J call TRBJ2-7, with D possibly TRBD2 on 6 matching bases. From germline, CDR1 is SSHAT and CDR2 FNYEAQ (reference sequence). The CDR3 is 14 amino acids. The CDR3 protein is CASSSGVAPYEQYF. CDR3 nucleotide sequence: TGTGCTAGCAGCTCGGGAGTAGCCCCCTACGAGCAGTACTTC.

The CDR3 nucleotides read TGTGCCAGCAGTGAACCCGGGACAGGGGGTTATGGCTACACCTTC. This codes for CASSEPGTGGYGYTF. V and J are TRBV6-1 and TRBJ1-2; 11 nucleotides agree with TRBD1. The CDR3 length is 15 residues. Germline V gives CDR1 MNHNS, CDR2 SASEGT. V shed 2 bases, J shed 5 bases, and the junction held 4 bases outside the gene matches.

The chain recombines TRBV13 with TRBJ2-1; the D gene is possibly TRBD1 (5 bases). The CDR3 spans 14 residues. Germline V gene data show CDR1 as PRHDT and CDR2 as FYEKMQ (reference sequence). Trimming removed 2 bases at V and 4 bases at J, with 9 bases between. The CDR3 region has the DNA TGTGCCAGCAGCTTAACAGGTCCATACAATGAGCAGTTCTTC. Translating gives CASSLTGPYNEQFF.

The chain joins TRBV29-1 to TRBJ1-1, with D maybe TRBD1 (6 bases). V shed 5 bases and J shed 5 bases, with 18 bases lying between them. The CDR3 is 14 residues long. Germline-derived CDR1 and CDR2 are SQVTM and ANQGSEA. This CDR3 reads CSVIRGGGKTEAFF. CDR3 bases: TGCAGCGTTATAAGGGGTGGGGGCAAGACTGAAGCTTTCTTT. Together with reference TRBV29-1 and TRBJ1-1, the CDR3 gives the full variable domain: SAVISQKPSRDICQRGTSLTIQCQVDSQVTMMFWYRQQPGQSLTLIATANQGSEATYESGFVIDKFPISRPNLTFSTLTVSNMSPEDSSIYLCSVIRGGGKTEAFFGQGTRLTVV.